The entry below describes one T cell receptor (beta chain). The antigen it binds to is not known. No much larger clone is present one base from it, and per-base qualities are unavailable. In total, 666 healthy bone marrow donors made up the cohort. At the time of sampling, all cohort members were nominally healthy, though unrecorded immune exposures were likely present. The donor was CMV seropositive and was included in the group of 300 or so seropositive cohort members. A peripheral blood sample was provided by each donor, and peripheral blood mononuclear cells were used for TCR beta sequencing. The Qiagen DNeasy Blood Extraction Kit was used to extract genomic DNA from the blood cell samples. This sample stems from a study of cytomegalovirus exposure and HLA in healthy donors (dated 2017 in TCRdb). As for the study more broadly: In an earlier analysis of under 600 of the donors, 276 Gb of sequence data and about 110 million unique TCR beta sequences from about 179 million T cells were reported. Both class I and class II loci were covered by HLA typing, at four-digit resolution. Rather than using new phenotypic data, the later analysis identified candidate immune exposures from TCR beta sequences and from how often those sequences occurred across donors. Every repertoire in the discovery cohort had been generated on one and the same sequencing platform. The genetic ancestry cluster associated with self-reported Caucasian donors included 70% to 85% of the 398 genotyped donors. A later analysis re-analyzed previously published TCR beta repertoires from 660 or so donors and added high-resolution HLA genotyping to study TCR occurrence patterns. An earlier analysis of 450 to 750 of the donors used high-throughput TCR beta sequencing to judge whether each TCR beta V gene segment behaved as functional or pseudogenic. Along with the approximately 670-subject first cohort, a separate validation cohort of more than 90 different subjects was used. On average, about 200,000 unique TCR beta nucleotide sequences were sequenced per donor among a few hundred genotyped donors of the cohort, with around 19% of those sequences being non-productive. Genome-wide SNP genotypes for about 65% of the 666 donors were used in a later genetic analysis, which treated that subset as a discovery cohort. The number of donors typed differed by locus, with 629-630 for A, B, C, DRB1 and DQB1, more than 500 for DQA1, 600 to 610 for DPA1, and around 460 for DPB1. About 300 gigabases of sequencing data and around 80 million unique TCR sequences made up an early release that covered fewer than 650 HLA-typed donors. Donor age, sex, ethnicity and CMV serostatus were compiled alongside the repertoire data. Because of strong linkage in the cohort, five DR-DQ haplotypes were treated as single units for association and clustering. The study combined high-throughput TCR immunosequencing, statistical association of individual TCRs with disease status, and machine learning to predict cytomegalovirus infection status. The study aimed to test whether signatures of past pathogen exposure could be identified by cataloging public T cell receptors. Using immunosequencing, the study profiled T cell repertoires from 500 to 800 subjects and related those repertoires to cytomegalovirus serostatus. General findings and caveats noted by the study authors: HLA typing was unavailable for some donors at each locus, so association tests used only the typed subset. Most CMV-associated TCR beta chains appeared to be HLA-restricted in a later analysis, and the HLA associations seemed to be driven largely by CMV exposure. A later genetic analysis associated a missense DCLRE1C variant with V-gene and J-gene trimming of TCR beta chains, and an independent cohort replicated the association. In an earlier analysis of approximately 600 of the donors, most TCR beta V segments were observed in productive rearrangements about 90% or about 30% of the time, broadly matching IMGT annotations. The only immune exposure information available for the cohort was CMV serostatus. In a later analysis, HLA-associated TCR beta chains showed more clonal expansion and lower generation probabilities than non-associated chains that were equally common. Some 16 rarely observed V segments, including chromosome 9 orphons, were excluded from the earlier analysis of several hundred of the donors because counts were too low. In a later analysis, TCR association rates were found to vary across HLA loci, with the most associated TCRs seen for DRB1 alleles and the fewest for HLA-C alleles. It was suggested by the authors that the approach could potentially be generalized to other disease states and immunological phenotypes. The study gave a list of about 160 TCR beta chains associated with cytomegalovirus. In this cohort, only TCR beta chains were sequenced, and detectable features were limited by the absence of alpha or paired-chain data. When HLA alleles, especially DR and DQ, strongly co-occurred, attributing TCR associations to individual alleles was difficult. A later genetic analysis reported fewer N-insertions in productive TCRs among donors in an Asian-associated ancestry cluster than the roughly 650-donor mean. Correlated functional status among segregating V segments might be attributable to linkage disequilibrium, but an unknown experimental factor could not be ruled out. A cluster of highly shared sequence variants was judged likely to represent a technical artifact of the sequencing pipeline. At a false discovery rate of 0.05, a later analysis linked approximately 18,000 TCR beta sequences to specific HLA alleles. Sequencing depth was assumed to be roughly uniform across donors in the presence/absence analyses, though that assumption may not hold. According to a later analysis, parvovirus B19, influenza, CMV and Epstein-Barr virus appeared linked to several top co-occurrence clusters. Across donors, most TCR sequences were observed very rarely, whereas some public TCRs were present in many individuals. Cytomegalovirus status was reported to be diagnosed by the classifier with high specificity and sensitivity in both the original and validation cohorts. A further reported finding was that TCR beta sequences accurately predicted the HLA-A and HLA-B alleles for most subjects in the first cohort. Three of the identified cytomegalovirus-associated TCR beta chains were confirmed in vitro to be specific for cytomegalovirus antigens.

The library was made by the immunoSEQ multiplex PCR assay. For the multiplex PCR, a mixture combining 60 forward primers for TCR Vbeta segments and 13 reverse primers for TCR Jbeta segments was used. The CDR3 region of rearranged TCR beta genes was amplified from genomic DNA with a multiplex PCR assay. Amplified TCR beta libraries were sequenced as 87-base-pair reads on the Illumina HiSeq System. The study's processing was this. In a later analysis, some 80 million unique TCR beta chains were counted across the roughly 670 repertoires, and approximately 11 million of these chains were shared by at least two donors. Raw reads were error-corrected and collapsed into unique sequences with a nearest-neighbor algorithm that merged closely related sequences to remove PCR and sequencing errors. V, D and J gene segments were assigned by aligning CDR3 sequences to IMGT reference sequences. For a sequence to be retained, a match of at least six nucleotides to both a V gene segment and a J gene segment was required. A rearrangement was called productive if the CDR3 had no stop codons and remained in frame with V and J, and every other rearrangement was called non-productive. Following IMGT convention, CDR3 was defined as the stretch from the second conserved V-encoded cysteine to the conserved J-encoded phenylalanine. The earlier analysis of 500 to 750 of the donors excluded any sequence lacking an unambiguous match to a single V gene segment. In an earlier analysis of some 590 of the donors, V segments were called functional above 56.7% productive rearrangements and were called segregating when the between-donor standard deviation exceeded 5%. A statistical classification framework was developed to diagnose cytomegalovirus status using the catalog of TCR beta chain sequences. In a later analysis, TCR nucleotide sequences were compared against IMGT/GENE-DB human TR gene sequences so that V and J genes could be assigned. The TCRdist pipeline was used in a later analysis to assign CDR3 sequences and most-parsimonious VDJ recombination scenarios. A later analysis defined each TCR beta chain by its CDR3 amino acid sequence plus V-gene family, and excluded reads lacking a unique V-gene family. A later analysis removed several hundred highly shared, low-generation-probability nucleotide sequences to deal with suspected cross-contamination and a sequencing artifact. In a later analysis, a clonal expansion index for each public chain was calculated from normalized within-repertoire ranks of inferred template counts. A later analysis computed generation probabilities with a VDJ recombination model fitted to out-of-frame rearrangements, and checked the results against IGoR. A later analysis scored TCR-TCR, TCR-HLA and TCR-CMV co-occurrence with hypergeometric tests, applying a repertoire-size bias correction to TCR pairs. False discovery rates were estimated in a later analysis by permuting HLA or CMV assignments 20 times. In a later analysis, co-occurring TCRs were grouped with DBSCAN, and TCRdist sequence similarity was added when clustering was performed within HLA-allele-positive subsets. For co-occurrence clustering, repertoires with fewer than 30,000 or more than 120,000 public chains were excluded, along with a handful of repertoires with anomalous nucleotide sharing. TCRdb retrieved this table from immuneACCESS and kept in-frame rearrangements only. Not all clones are present; in checked studies, unresolved V genes account for under half, and no reason is known for the remainder. V, J and clone size are taken as reported in that table, and D and trimming were inferred from the DNA itself. Present in this sample are 150,000 to 200,000 clones, roughly 79% of which were seen just once. 11% to 15% of the sample comes from the top ten.

The specimen sequenced was PBMCs. The source is a man in his fifties or sixties in good health and CMV-seropositive.

At the DNA level, the sequence is TGTGCCAGCAGCTTGGACAACAGCGGGGGTGGTGAGCAGTTCTTC. Its protein is CASSLDNSGGGEQFF. The chain links TRBV5-4 with TRBJ2-1, with 8 bases matching TRBD2. Looking up the germline V gene (reference sequence) yields CDR1 SGHNT and CDR2 YYREEE. There are 15 amino acids in the CDR3, from cysteine to phenylalanine inclusive. The retained sequence is limited to the CDR3, 45 bases, with the frame set at the first base. Here V drops 0 bases and J drops 9 bases, and the junction holds 8 bases not matched to any gene.